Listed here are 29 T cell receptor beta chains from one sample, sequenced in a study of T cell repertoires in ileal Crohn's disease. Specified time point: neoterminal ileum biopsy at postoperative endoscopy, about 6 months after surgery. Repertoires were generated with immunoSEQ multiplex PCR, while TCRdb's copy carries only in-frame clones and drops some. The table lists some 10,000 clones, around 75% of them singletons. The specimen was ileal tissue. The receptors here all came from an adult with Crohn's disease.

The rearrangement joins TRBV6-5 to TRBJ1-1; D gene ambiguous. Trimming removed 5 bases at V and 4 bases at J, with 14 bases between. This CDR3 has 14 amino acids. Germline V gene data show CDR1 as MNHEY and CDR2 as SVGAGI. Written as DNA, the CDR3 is TGTGCCAGCAGTGTACAGAGCCTTGGCACTGAAGCTTTCTTT. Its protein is CASSVQSLGTEAFF.

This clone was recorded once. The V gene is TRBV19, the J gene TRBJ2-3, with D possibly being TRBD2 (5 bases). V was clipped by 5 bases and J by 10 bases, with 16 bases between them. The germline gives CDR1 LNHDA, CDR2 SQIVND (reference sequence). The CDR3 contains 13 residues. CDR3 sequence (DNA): TGTGCCAGTAGTCCTGGACTCGCCCTTGCGCAGTATTTT. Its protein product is CASSPGLALAQYF.

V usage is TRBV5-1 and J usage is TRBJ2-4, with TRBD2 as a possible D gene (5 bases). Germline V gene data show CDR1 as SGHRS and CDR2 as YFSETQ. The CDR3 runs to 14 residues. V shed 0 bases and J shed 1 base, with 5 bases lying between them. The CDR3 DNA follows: TGCGCCAGCAGCTTGGGAGGGGCCAAAAACATTCAGTACTTC. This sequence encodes CASSLGGAKNIQYF.

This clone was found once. The CDR3 sequence is CASSLWATTDTQYF. The CDR3 nucleotides read TGTGCCAGCAGTTTATGGGCCACCACAGATACGCAGTATTTT. The chain employs TRBV27 and TRBJ2-3; D is ambiguous. CDR1 is MNHEY, CDR2 SMNVEV, per germline (reference sequence). V was pared by 1 base and J by 2 bases, with 7 bases between. The CDR3 length is 14 residues.

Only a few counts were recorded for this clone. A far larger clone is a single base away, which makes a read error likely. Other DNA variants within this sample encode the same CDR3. The CDR3 DNA sequence: TGTGCCAGCAGCCAAGACGGGACAGGGCCCAACGAGCAGTACTTC. Amino acid sequence: CASSQDGTGPNEQYF. The rearrangement joins TRBV5-4 to TRBJ2-7; 9 bases are shared with TRBD1. V shed 4 bases and J 5 bases; nucleotides not matched to a gene: 10. There are 15 residues in the CDR3. The germline V gene encodes CDR1 SGHNT and CDR2 YYREEE (reference sequence).

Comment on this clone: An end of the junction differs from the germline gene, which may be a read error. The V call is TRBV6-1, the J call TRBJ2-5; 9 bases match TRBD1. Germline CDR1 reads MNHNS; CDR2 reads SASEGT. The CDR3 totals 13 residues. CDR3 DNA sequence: TGTGCCAGCAGTGAAGACAGGGGGCGAATCTTGGACTTC. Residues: CASSEDRGRILDF.

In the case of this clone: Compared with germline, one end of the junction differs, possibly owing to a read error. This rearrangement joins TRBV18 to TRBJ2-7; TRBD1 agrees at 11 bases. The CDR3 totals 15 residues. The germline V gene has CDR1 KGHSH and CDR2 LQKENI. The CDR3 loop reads CASSPLGQGGLEQYF. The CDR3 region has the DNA TGTGCCAGCTCGCCACTGGGACAGGGGGGCCTCGAGCAGTACTTC.

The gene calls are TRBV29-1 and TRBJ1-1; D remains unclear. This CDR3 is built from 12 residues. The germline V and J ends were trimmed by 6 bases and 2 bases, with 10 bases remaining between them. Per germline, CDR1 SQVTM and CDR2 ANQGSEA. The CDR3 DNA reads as TGCAGCGTCACTATAGTAAACACTGAAGCTTTCTTT. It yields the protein CSVTIVNTEAFF. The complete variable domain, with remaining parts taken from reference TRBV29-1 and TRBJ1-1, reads SAVISQKPSRDICQRGTSLTIQCQVDSQVTMMFWYRQQPGQSLTLIATANQGSEATYESGFVIDKFPISRPNLTFSTLTVSNMSPEDSSIYLCSVTIVNTEAFFGQGTRLTVV.

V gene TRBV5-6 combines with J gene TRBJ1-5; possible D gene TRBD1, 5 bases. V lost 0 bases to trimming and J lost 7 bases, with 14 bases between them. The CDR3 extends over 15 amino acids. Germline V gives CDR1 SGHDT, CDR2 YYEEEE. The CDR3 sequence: CASSLGSREVQPQHF. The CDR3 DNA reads TGTGCCAGCAGCTTGGGTTCCAGGGAGGTACAGCCCCAGCATTTT. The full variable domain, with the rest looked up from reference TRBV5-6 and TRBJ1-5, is DAGVTQSPTHLIKTRGQQVTLRCSPKSGHDTVSWYQQALGQGPQFIFQYYEEEERQRGNFPDRFSGHQFPNYSSELNVNALLLGDSALYLCASSLGSREVQPQHFGDGTRLSIL.

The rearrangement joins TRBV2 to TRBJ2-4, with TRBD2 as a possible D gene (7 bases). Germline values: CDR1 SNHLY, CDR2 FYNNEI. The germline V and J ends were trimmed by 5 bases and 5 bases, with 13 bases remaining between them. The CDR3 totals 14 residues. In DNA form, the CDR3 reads TGTGCCAGCAGTCTGGGGGGGGGCCAAAACATTCAGTACTTC. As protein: CASSLGGGQNIQYF.

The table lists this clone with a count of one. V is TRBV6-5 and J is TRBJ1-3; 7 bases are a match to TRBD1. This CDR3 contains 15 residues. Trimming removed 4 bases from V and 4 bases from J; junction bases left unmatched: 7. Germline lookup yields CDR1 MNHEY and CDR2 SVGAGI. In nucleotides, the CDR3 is TGTGCCAGCAGTTCGGGACAGTTAGCAGGAAACACCATATATTTT. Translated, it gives CASSSGQLAGNTIYF.

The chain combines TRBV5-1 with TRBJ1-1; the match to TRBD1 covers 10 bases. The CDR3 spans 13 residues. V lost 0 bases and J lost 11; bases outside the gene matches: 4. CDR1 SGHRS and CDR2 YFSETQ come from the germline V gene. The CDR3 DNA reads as TGCGCCAGCAGCTTGGGGGACAGGGGTGGGGCTTTCTTT. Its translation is CASSLGDRGGAFF. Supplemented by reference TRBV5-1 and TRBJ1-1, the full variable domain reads KAGVTQTPRYLIKTRGQQVTLSCSPISGHRSVSWYQQTPGQGLQFLFEYFSETQRNKGNFPGRFSGRQFSNSRSEMNVSTLELGDSALYLCASSLGDRGGAFFGQGTRLTVV.

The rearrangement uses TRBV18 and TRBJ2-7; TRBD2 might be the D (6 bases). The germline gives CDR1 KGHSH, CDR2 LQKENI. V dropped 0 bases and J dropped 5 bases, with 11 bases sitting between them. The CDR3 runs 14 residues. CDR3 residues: CASSPPSGVDEQYF. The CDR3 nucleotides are TGTGCCAGCTCACCACCATCGGGAGTCGACGAGCAGTACTTC.

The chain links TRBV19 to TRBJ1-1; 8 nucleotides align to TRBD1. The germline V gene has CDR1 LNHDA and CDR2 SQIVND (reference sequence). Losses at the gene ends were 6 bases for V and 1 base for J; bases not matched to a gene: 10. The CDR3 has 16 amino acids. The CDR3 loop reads CASSRRAGGANTEAFF. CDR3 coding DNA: TGTGCCAGTAGCCGGAGGGCAGGGGGCGCGAACACTGAAGCTTTCTTT.

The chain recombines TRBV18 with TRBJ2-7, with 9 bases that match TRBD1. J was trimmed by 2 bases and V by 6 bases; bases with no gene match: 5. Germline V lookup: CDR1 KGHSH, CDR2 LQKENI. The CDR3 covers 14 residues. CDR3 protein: CASSPGTGPYEQYF. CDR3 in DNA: TGTGCCAGCTCTCCGGGGACAGGGCCCTACGAGCAGTACTTC.

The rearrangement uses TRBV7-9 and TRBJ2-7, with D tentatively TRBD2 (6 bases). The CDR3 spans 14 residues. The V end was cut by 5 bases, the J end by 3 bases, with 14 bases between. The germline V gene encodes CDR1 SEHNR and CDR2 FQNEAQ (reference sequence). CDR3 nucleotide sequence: TGTGCCAGCAGCACCCGGGACTTCGGCTACGAGCAGTACTTC. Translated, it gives CASSTRDFGYEQYF.

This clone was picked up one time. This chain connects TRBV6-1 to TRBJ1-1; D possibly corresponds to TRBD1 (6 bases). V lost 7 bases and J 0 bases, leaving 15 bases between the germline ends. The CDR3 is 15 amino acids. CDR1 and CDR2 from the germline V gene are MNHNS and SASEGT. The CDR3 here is CASTPATGVNTEAFF. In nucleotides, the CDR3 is TGTGCCAGCACCCCCGCGACAGGAGTGAACACTGAAGCTTTCTTT.

DNA of the CDR3: TGTGCCAGCAGCTTAGTACGGGGGGCCGATACGCAGTATTTT. Translating it yields CASSLVRGADTQYF. The genes are TRBV7-9 and TRBJ2-3; possible D gene TRBD2, 7 bases. The V and J ends lost 1 base and 6 bases respectively, with 11 bases between them. The CDR3 length is 14 residues. Germline loops: CDR1 SEHNR, CDR2 FQNEAQ (reference sequence).

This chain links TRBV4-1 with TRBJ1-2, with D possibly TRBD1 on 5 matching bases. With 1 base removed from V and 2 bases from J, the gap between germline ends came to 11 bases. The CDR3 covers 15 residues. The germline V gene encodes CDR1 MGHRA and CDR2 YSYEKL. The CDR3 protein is CASSQAGAINYGYTF. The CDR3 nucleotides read TGCGCCAGCAGCCAAGCTGGGGCGATCAACTATGGCTACACCTTC.

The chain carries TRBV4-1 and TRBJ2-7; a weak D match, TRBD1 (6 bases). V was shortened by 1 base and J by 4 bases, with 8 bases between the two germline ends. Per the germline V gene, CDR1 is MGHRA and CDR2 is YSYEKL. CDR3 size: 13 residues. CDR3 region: CASSQGGLYEQYF. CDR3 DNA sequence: TGCGCCAGCAGCCAAGGGGGGCTTTACGAGCAGTACTTC.

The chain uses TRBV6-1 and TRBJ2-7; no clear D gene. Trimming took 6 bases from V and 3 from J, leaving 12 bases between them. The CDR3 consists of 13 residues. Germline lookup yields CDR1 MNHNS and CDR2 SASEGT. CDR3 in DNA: TGTGCCAGCAGGTCTCTAGATTTCTACGAGCAGTACTTC. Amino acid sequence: CASRSLDFYEQYF.

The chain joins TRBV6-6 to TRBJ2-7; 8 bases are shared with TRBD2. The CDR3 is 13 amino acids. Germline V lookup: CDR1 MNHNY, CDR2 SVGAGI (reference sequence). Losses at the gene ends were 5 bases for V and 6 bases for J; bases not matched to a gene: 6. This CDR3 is CASSPPGGGEQYF. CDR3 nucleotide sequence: TGTGCCAGCAGTCCCCCCGGGGGGGGCGAGCAGTACTTC.

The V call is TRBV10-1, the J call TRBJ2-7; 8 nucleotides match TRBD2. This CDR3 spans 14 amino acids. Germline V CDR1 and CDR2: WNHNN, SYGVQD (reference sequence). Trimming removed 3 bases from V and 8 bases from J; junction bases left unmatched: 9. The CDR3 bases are TGCGCCAGCAGTGACGCGGGGGGCCCTAAGAAGCAGTACTTC. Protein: CASSDAGGPKKQYF.

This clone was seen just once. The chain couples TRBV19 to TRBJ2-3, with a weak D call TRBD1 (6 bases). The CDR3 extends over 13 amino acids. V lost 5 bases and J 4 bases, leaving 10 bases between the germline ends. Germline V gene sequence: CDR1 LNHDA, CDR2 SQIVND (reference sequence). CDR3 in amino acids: CASSYRVADTQYF. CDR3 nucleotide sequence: TGTGCCAGTAGTTACAGGGTTGCAGATACGCAGTATTTT.

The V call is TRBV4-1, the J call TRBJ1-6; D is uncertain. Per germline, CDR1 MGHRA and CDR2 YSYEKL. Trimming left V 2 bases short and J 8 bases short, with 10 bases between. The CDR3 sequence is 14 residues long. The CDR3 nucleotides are TGCGCCAGCAGCCAACCCACTCTGTATTCACCCCTCCACTTT. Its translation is CASSQPTLYSPLHF.

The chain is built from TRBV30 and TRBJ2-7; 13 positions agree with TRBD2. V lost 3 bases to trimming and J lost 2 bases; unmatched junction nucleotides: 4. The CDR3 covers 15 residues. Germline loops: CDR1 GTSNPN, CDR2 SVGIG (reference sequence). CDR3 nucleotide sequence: TGTGCCTGGAGCCCGGGACTAGCGGGGACCTACGAGCAGTACTTC. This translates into CAWSPGLAGTYEQYF.

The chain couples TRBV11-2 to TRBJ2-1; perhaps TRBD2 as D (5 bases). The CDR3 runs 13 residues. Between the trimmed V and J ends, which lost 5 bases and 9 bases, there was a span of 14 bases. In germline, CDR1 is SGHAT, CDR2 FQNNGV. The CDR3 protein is CASSPQLEAEQFF. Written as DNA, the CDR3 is TGTGCCAGCAGCCCCCAACTAGAAGCTGAGCAGTTCTTC.

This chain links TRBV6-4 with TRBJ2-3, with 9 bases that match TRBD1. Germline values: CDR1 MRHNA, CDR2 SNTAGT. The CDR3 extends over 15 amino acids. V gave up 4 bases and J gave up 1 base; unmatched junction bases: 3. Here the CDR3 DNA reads TGTGCCAGCAGTGGGACAGGGGATGGCACAGATACGCAGTATTTT. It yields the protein CASSGTGDGTDTQYF.

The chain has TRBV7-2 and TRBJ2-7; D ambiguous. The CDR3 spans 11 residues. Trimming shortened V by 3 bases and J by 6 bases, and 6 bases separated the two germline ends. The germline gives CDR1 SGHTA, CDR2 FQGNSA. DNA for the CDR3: TGTGCCAGCAGCTTGAGAACCGAGCAGTACTTC. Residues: CASSLRTEQYF.